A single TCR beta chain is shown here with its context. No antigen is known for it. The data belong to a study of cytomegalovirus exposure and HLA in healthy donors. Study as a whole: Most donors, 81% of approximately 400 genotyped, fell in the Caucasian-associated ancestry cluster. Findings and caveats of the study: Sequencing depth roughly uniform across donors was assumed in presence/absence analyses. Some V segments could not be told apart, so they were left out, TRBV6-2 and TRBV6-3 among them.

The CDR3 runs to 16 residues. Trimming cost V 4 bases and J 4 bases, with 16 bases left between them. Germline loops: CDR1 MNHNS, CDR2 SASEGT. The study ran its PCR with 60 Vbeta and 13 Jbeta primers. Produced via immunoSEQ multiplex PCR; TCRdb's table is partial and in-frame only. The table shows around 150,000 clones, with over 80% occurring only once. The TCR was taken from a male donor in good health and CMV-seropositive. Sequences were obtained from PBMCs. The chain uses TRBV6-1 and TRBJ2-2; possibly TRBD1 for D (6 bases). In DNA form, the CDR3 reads TGTGCCAGCAGTGTGACCGGGACATTATTCACCGGGGAGCTGTTTTTT. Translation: CASSVTGTLFTGELFF.